This entry features one TCR beta chain sequence. This clonotype was observed a handful of times. Its antigen specificity is not known. There are no base qualities to consult, and no much larger clone falls within one base. Donors were under 40 systemically healthy Caucasian individuals from Russia aged roughly 6 to 95 years. Approximately 9.7 milliliters of peripheral blood were drawn from each donor into EDTA-treated Vacutainer tubes. Ficoll-Paque density-gradient centrifugation was used to isolate PBMCs, with at least 6 million per sample. Total RNA, at least 5 micrograms per sample, was extracted from PBMCs with Trizol reagent. Naive CD45RAhigh/CD27high T cell percentages were measured by flow cytometry on a PBMC aliquot from every donor. The library was produced with 5' RACE. A second 7 to 11 cycle PCR used a sample-barcoded 5' primer and a J-beta primer mix. Each TCR beta cDNA molecule received a unique molecular identifier from a template-switch 5' adaptor carrying 12 random nucleotides. Each sample yielded at least 2.5 million CDR3-containing paired-end reads. All of the RNA was converted into first-strand cDNA using the Mint cDNA synthesis kit, with a TRBC-specific oligonucleotide serving as the primer. After uracil-DNA glycosylase treatment, a first 18-cycle PCR used universal primers M1SS and BC2_uni_R on all cDNA. From the authors' description of their analysis: For normalization, 1 million high-quality reads, each with a distinct molecular identifier, were randomly selected from each sample. Instead of being binned into consensus sequences, reads that shared molecular identifiers were thrown out. MiTCR, set to a Q25 quality threshold and the strictest error-elimination algorithm, was used for CDR3 identification, clonotype clustering and error correction. A nonparametric unseen species model with Euler transformation was used to estimate lower-bound total TCR beta diversity. TCRdb passed the public sequencing reads through fastp at Q25 and MiXCR, retaining productive beta sequences. Every distinct CDR3 protein forms one entry, paired with its most common genes and DNA. TCRdb's processing, not the authors' own work, is the source of the V and J calls. The sample records fewer than 2 million distinct CDR3 sequences, about two fifths of which are singletons. The ten largest clones take up 20% to 25% of the sample.

The data originate from a study of blood T cells in healthy people across ages (dated by TCRdb to 2013 to 2016). About the study as a whole: In model experiments, roughly one uniquely barcoded TCR beta cDNA molecule per two T cells was captured by template switching. The study measured age-related changes in TCR beta repertoire diversity using deep sequencing normalized with unique cDNA molecular identifiers. The donors were split into four age groups: young (average 16 years), middle-aged (more than 35), aged (approximately 59) and long-lived (under 85). To avoid experimental bias, donors of different ages were spread randomly across the sequencing lanes. For two donors (one aged 18 to 30 and one aged 80 or older), the study analyzed two additional independent replicas of 1 million unique cDNA reads from the same blood draw.

CDR1 and CDR2, per the germline V gene, are SGHTA and FQGNSA. V is pared back by 1 base and J by 2 bases, with 12 bases lying between the germline termini. Taken from cysteine to phenylalanine, the CDR3 has 15 residues. CDR3 DNA is the only sequence kept; it has 45 bases, read in frame from the first base. Broad study findings and their caveats: Observed TCR beta diversity per million T cells fell roughly linearly with age, and a significant reduction was already apparent by age about 36. Compared with the aged group, more naive CD4+ T cells, fewer expanded clones and increased TCR diversity were shown by the long-lived group, suggesting age selection. Total diversity estimates from one million sequenced T cells were considered lower bounds and underestimates. A strong correlation was found between observed TCR beta diversity and the percentage of naive T cells measured by flow cytometry. Bulk unsorted PBMC profiling prevented conclusive comparison of naive and antigen-experienced compartments. The CMV infection status of donors was not known, potentially confounding age-related changes in expanded clonotypes.

Source material: blood. The rearranged segments are TRBV7-2 and TRBJ2-7, and the D gene may be TRBD1, 6 bases matching. The origin of this receptor is a human donor in good health. The CDR3: CASSLVPGAAYEQYF. The DNA sequence is given as TGTGCCAGCAGCTTAGTCCCAGGGGCGGCCTACGAGCAGTACTTC.